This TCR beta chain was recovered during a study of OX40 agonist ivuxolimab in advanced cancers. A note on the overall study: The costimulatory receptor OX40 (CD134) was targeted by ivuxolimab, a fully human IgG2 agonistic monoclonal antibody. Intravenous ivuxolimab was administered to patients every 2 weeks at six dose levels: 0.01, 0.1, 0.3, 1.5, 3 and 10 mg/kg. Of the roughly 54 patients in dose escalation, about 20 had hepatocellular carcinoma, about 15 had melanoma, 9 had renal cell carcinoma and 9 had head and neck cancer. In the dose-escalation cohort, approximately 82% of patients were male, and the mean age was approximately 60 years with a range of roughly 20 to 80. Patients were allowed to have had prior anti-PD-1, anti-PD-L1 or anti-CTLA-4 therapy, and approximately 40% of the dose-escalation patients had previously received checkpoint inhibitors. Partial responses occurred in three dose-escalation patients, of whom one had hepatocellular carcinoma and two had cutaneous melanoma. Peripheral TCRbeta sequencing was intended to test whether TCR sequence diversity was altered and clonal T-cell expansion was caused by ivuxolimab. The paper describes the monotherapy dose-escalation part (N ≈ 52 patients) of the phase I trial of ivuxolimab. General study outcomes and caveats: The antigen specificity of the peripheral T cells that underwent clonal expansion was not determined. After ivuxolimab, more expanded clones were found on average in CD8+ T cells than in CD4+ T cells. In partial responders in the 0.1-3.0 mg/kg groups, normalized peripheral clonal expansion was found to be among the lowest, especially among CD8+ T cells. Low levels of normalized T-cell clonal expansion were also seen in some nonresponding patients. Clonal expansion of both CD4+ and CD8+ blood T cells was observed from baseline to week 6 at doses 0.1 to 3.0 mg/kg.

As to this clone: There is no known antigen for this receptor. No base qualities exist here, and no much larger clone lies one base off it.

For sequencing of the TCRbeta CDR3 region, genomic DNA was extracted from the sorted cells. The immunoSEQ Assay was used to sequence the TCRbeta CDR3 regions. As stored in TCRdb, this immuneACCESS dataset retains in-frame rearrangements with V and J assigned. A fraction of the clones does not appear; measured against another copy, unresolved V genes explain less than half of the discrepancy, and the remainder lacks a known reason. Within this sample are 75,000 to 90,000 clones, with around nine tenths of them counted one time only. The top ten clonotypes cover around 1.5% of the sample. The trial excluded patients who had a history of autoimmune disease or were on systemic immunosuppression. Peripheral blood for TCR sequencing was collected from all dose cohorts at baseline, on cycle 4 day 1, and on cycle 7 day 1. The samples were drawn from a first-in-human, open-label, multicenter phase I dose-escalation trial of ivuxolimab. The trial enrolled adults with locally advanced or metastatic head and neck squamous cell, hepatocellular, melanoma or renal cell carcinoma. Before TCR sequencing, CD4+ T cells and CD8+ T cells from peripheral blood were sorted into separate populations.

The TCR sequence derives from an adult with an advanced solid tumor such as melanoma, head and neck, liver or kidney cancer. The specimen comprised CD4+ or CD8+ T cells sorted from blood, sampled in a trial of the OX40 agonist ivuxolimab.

The nucleotide sequence reads as follows: TGTGCCAGCAGCTTACTAGCGGGAGTTAGTAGTGAGCAGTTCTTC. It codes for CASSLLAGVSSEQFF. The chain links TRBV7-2 with TRBJ2-1; a stretch of 10 junction bases matches TRBD2. Ends trimmed: V by 2 bases, J by 9 bases; bases unmatched to a gene: 7. Inclusive of the bounding cysteine and phenylalanine, the CDR3 is 15 residues long. The read is trimmed to its CDR3 DNA, 45 bases read in frame from base 1. The germline V gene yields SGHTA for CDR1 and FQGNSA for CDR2.